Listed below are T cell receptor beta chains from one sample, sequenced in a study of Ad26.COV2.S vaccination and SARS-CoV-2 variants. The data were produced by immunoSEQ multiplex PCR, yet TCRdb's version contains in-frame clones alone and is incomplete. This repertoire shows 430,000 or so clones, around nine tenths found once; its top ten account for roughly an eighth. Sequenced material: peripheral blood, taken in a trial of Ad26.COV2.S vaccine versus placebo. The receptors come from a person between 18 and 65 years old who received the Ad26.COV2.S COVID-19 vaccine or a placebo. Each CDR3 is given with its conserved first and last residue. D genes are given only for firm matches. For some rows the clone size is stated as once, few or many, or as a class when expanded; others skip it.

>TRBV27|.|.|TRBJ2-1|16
TGTGCCTCGAGAAGGGGGGCTTACGATCGCTACAATGAGCAGTTCTTC
CASRRGAYDRYNEQFF
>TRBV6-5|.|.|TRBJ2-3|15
TGTGCCAGCAGTTACCGACCGACTAGCACAGATACGCAGTATTTT
CASSYRPTSTDTQYF
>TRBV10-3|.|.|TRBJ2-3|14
TGTGCCACCACTGGAGCGGACTACACAGATACGCAGTATTTT
CATTGADYTDTQYF
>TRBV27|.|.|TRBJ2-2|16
TGTGCCAGCAAAGCGCCGCCACAAGGGGTGATTGGGGAGCTGTTTTTT
CASKAPPQGVIGELFF
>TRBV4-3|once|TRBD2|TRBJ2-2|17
TGCGCCAGCAGCCAAGATCGATACACAGCGGGGCCCGGGGAGCTGTTTTTT
CASSQDRYTAGPGELFF
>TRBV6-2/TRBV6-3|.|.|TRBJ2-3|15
TGTGCCAGCAGTTACGGCGGCGTCAGCTCTGATACGCAGTATTTT
CASSYGGVSSDTQYF
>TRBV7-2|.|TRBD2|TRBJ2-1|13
TGTGCCAGCAGCTTTTACGGGGGGGGTGAGCAGTTCTTC
CASSFYGGGEQFF
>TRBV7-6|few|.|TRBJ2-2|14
TGTGCCAGCAGCAATCGACGGGACACCGGGGAGCTGTTTTTT
CASSNRRDTGELFF
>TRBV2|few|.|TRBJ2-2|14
TGTGCCAGCACAGGGACACCGAACACCGGGGAGCTGTTTTTT
CASTGTPNTGELFF
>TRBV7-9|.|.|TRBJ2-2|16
TGTGCCAGCAGCTTAGCGGACAGCGAGAACACCGGGGAGCTGTTTTTT
CASSLADSENTGELFF
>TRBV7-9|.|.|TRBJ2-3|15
TGTGCCAGCAGCCCCGACGGGCAAAGCACAGATACGCAGTATTTT
CASSPDGQSTDTQYF
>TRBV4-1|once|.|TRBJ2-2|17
TGCGCCAGCTCACCGGGACCTCTGGGACCAAACACCGGGGAGCTGTTTTTT
CASSPGPLGPNTGELFF
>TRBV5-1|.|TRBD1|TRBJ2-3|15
TGCGCCAGCAGCTTGTGGCAGGGGGCCGCAGATACGCAGTATTTT
CASSLWQGAADTQYF
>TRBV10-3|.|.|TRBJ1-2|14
TGTGCCATCAGCTCAGTGGGGGCTGGACGGGTCTACACCTTC
CAISSVGAGRVYTF
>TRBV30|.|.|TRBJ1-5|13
TGTGCCTGGTCGAGTAGGGGCAATCAGCCCCAGCATTTT
CAWSSRGNQPQHF
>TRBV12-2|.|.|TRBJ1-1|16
TGTGCAAGTCGCTTAGCATCTACAGGGGGGTTCGGGGAAGCTTTCTTT
CASRLASTGGFGEAFF
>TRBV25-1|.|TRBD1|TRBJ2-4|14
TGTGCCGTAGGCCTCGGACGACAGGGGAACATTCAGTACTTC
CAVGLGRQGNIQYF
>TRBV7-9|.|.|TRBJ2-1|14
TGTGCCAGCAGCCACCGGGACAATTACAATGAGCAGTTCTTC
CASSHRDNYNEQFF
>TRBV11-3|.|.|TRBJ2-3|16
TGTGCCAGCAGCTTAGAGACTATTATATTGGGAAATACGCAGTATTTT
CASSLETIILGNTQYF
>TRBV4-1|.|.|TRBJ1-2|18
TGCGCCAGCAGCCAAGACCCCAATAAGGGGCCTTATAACTATGGCTACACCTTC
CASSQDPNKGPYNYGYTF
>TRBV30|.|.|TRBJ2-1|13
TGTGCCTGGAGTGGGACTTCCTACAATGAGCAGTTCTTC
CAWSGTSYNEQFF
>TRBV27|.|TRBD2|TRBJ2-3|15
TGTGCCAGCAGACTAGCGGGCATGGGCACATATACGCAGTATTTT
CASRLAGMGTYTQYF
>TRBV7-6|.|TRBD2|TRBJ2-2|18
TGTGCCAGCAGCTTAGCGGCTAGCGGGAGTTCTAAGCCCGGGGAGCTGTTTTTT
CASSLAASGSSKPGELFF
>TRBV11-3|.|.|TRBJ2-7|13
TGTGCCAGCAGCTTAGATACGGGCTACGAGCAGTACTTC
CASSLDTGYEQYF
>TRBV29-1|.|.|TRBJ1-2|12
TGCAGCGTCGGCGACACGGTCTATGGCTACACCTTC
CSVGDTVYGYTF
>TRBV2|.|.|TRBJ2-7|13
TGTGCCAGCAGCTTGACTGGAACCTACGAGCAGTACTTC
CASSLTGTYEQYF